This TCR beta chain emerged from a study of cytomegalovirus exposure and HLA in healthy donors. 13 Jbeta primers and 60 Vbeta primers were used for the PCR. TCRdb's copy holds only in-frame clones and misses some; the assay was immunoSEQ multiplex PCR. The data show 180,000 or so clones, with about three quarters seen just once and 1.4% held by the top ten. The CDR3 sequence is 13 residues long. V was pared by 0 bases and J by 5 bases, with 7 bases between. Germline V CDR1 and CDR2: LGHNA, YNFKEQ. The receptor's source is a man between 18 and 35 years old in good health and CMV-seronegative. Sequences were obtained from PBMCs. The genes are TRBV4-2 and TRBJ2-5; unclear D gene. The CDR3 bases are TGTGCCAGCAGCCAAGATTTCGGGGAGACCCAGTACTTC. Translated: CASSQDFGETQYF.